This entry features one TCR beta chain sequence. Primers: 60 Vbeta forward and 13 Jbeta reverse. Method: immunoSEQ multiplex PCR; TCRdb's copy keeps in-frame clones and lacks some. The sample consists of approximately 170,000 clones, approximately 80% of them appearing once. This entry comes from a study of cytomegalovirus exposure and HLA in healthy donors. The CDR3 totals 14 residues. This sequence joins TRBV21-1 and TRBJ2-5; TRBD2, the D gene given by the table, was not confirmed from the DNA. TRBV21-1 is designated a pseudogene. Sequencing was carried out using PBMCs. This TCR was sampled from a male donor in good health and CMV-seronegative. The CDR3 spells CASSKRSGGETQYF. Written as DNA, the CDR3 is TGTGCCAGCAGCAAAAGGAGCGGAGGGGAGACCCAGTACTTC.